Listed below are T cell receptor beta chains from one sample, sequenced in a study of PD-L1 blockade in urothelial cancer. The data were produced by immunoSEQ multiplex PCR, yet TCRdb's version contains in-frame clones alone and is incomplete. The data show about 88,000 clones, with more than 85% seen just once and around a tenth held by the top ten. The source material was PBMCs, sampled around atezolizumab (anti-PD-L1) treatment. The source of these receptors is a man aged 60-69 years with urothelial cancer. CDR3s include the opening cysteine and the closing phenylalanine or tryptophan. D genes are given only for firm matches. Some rows mark clone size as missing; the rest say once, few, many or name a class of expanded clone.

j_call clone_size v_call d_call cdr3_nt cdr3_aa
TRBJ2-3 once TRBV4-3 TRBD2 TGCGCCAGCAGCCAAGATATAGCGGGAGGCTTTGCAGATACGCAGTATTTT CASSQDIAGGFADTQYF
TRBJ2-2 - TRBV18 TRBD1 TGTGCCAGCTCACCACCCAACAGGGGAATTAACACCGGGGAGCTGTTTTTT CASSPPNRGINTGELFF
TRBJ1-2 - TRBV19 - TGTGCCAGTAGTATAGAGTTCTCGACAGGTCGAATATATGGCTACACCTTC CASSIEFSTGRIYGYTF
TRBJ2-5 - TRBV6-5 TRBD2 TGTGCCAGCAATTCCGTCGGGGGGGGAGAGACCCAGTACTTC CASNSVGGGETQYF
TRBJ1-1 - TRBV18 TRBD1 TGTGCCAGCTCAACGGGACAGGGGTTATATGAAGCTTTCTTT CASSTGQGLYEAFF
TRBJ2-5 once TRBV29-1 - TGCAGCGTTGAAGAATTGGGCCCTGAGACCCAGTACTTC CSVEELGPETQYF
TRBJ2-5 - TRBV30 - TGTGCCTGGAGTTTCCTCACAGGGTCTCAAGAGACCCAGTACTTC CAWSFLTGSQETQYF
TRBJ1-1 - TRBV2 TRBD1 TGTGCCAGCAGCTCACAGGGGACAGGGACTGAAGCTTTCTTT CASSSQGTGTEAFF
TRBJ2-3 - TRBV6-1 TRBD1 TGTGCCAGCAGTGGACACACCAGGGGGTTTGGCACAGATACGCAGTATTTT CASSGHTRGFGTDTQYF
TRBJ2-1 - TRBV9 TRBD2 TGTGCCAGCAGCGTATTTGGACTAGCGGGAAGGGATGAGCAGTTCTTC CASSVFGLAGRDEQFF
TRBJ1-1 - TRBV7-9 TRBD1 TGTGCCAGCAGCTCCCAGGGGGGAGACACTGAAGCTTTCTTT CASSSQGGDTEAFF
TRBJ2-1 - TRBV30 TRBD2 TGTGCCTGGAAACTAGCGGGGGTATCCTACAATGAGCAGTTCTTC CAWKLAGVSYNEQFF
TRBJ1-1 - TRBV5-1 TRBD1 TGCGCCAGCAGCTTGGCCTACTCGGGACAGGGGGAAGCTTTCTTT CASSLAYSGQGEAFF
TRBJ2-4 - TRBV19 TRBD1 TGTGCCAGTAAAGGAGGACAGGGAACAAACATTCAGTACTTC CASKGGQGTNIQYF
TRBJ2-7 - TRBV11-2 TRBD1 TGTGCCAGCAGCCCTGACAGGGACGGCGAGCAGTACTTC CASSPDRDGEQYF
TRBJ2-1 - TRBV5-1 TRBD2 TGCGCCAGCAGCCTTGGGTCTAGCGGGAGCAATGAGCAGTTCTTC CASSLGSSGSNEQFF
TRBJ2-3 - TRBV4-2 TRBD2 TGTGCCAGCAGCCAAGATGCGGGACTAACAGATACGCAGTATTTT CASSQDAGLTDTQYF
TRBJ2-1 - TRBV7-2 TRBD1 TGTGCCAGCAGCTTCAGCTCGTGGACAGGGGCGAGGGATGAGCAGTTCTTC CASSFSSWTGARDEQFF
TRBJ2-7 - TRBV28 TRBD1 TGTGCCAGCAGTTACGACAGGGCGTACGAGCAGTACTTC CASSYDRAYEQYF
TRBJ2-1 - TRBV7-9 TRBD2 TGTGCCAGCAGCTTAGGTGTAGCGGGAGGGCCGAATGAGCAGTTCTTC CASSLGVAGGPNEQFF
TRBJ1-3 - TRBV25-1 TRBD1 TGTGCCAGCAGTGAAGGGGCAGGGGGCTCTGGAAACACCATATATTTT CASSEGAGGSGNTIYF
TRBJ2-5 - TRBV9 TRBD2 TGTGCCAGCAGCGTAGACCCGTTACGGGGGGGTCCTTCTCAAGAGACCCAGTACTTC CASSVDPLRGGPSQETQYF
TRBJ2-5 - TRBV7-3 - TGTGCCAGCAGCTTACTAGGTGGCCAAGAGACCCAGTACTTC CASSLLGGQETQYF
TRBJ2-1 once TRBV4-2 - TGTGCCAGCAGCCAAGAAAGTAGCTTCTCCTACAATGAGCAGTTCTTC CASSQESSFSYNEQFF